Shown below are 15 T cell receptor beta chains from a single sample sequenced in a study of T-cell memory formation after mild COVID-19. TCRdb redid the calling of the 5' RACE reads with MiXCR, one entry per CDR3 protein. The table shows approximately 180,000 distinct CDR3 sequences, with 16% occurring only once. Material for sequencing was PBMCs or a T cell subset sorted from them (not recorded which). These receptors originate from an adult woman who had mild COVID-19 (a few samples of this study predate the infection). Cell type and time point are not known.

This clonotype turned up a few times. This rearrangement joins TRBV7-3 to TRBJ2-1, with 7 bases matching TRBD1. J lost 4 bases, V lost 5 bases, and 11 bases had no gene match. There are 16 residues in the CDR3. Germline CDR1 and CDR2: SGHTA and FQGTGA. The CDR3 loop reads CASSPTGAGVYNEQFF. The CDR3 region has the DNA TGTGCCAGCAGCCCCACAGGGGCGGGCGTATACAATGAGCAGTTCTTC.

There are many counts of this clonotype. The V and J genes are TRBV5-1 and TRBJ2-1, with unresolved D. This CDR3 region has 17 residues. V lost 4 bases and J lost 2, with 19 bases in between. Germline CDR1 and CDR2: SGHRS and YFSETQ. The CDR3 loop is CASSVRLAVGPYNEQFF. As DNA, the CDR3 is TGCGCCAGCAGCGTTCGACTGGCGGTGGGCCCCTACAATGAGCAGTTCTTC.

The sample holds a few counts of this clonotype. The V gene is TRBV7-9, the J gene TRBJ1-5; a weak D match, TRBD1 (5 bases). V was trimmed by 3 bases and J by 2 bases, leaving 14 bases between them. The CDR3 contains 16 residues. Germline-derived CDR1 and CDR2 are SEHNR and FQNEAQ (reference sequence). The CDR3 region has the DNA TGTGCCAGCAGCTTCGGGACCCTTGAGGGCAATCAGCCCCAGCATTTT. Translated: CASSFGTLEGNQPQHF. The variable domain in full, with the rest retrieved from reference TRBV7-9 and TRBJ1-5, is DTGVSQNPRHKITKRGQNVTFRCDPISEHNRLYWYRQTLGQGPEFLTYFQNEAQLEKSRLLSDRFSAERPKGSFSTLEIQRTEQGDSAMYLCASSFGTLEGNQPQHFGDGTRLSIL.

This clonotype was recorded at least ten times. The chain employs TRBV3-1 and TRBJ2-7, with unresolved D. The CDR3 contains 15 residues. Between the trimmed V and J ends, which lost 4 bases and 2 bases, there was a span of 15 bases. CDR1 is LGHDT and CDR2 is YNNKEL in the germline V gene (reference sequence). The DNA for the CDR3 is TGTGCCAGCAGCCCGAGTTTCTCGCCTACCTACGAGCAGTACTTC. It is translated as CASSPSFSPTYEQYF.

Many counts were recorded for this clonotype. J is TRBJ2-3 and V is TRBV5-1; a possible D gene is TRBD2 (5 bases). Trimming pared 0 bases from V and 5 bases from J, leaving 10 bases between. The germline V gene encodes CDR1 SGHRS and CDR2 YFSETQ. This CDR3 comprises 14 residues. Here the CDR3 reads CASSLAPGGDTQYF. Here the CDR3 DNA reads TGCGCCAGCAGCTTGGCCCCCGGAGGAGATACGCAGTATTTT. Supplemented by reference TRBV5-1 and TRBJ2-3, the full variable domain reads KAGVTQTPRYLIKTRGQQVTLSCSPISGHRSVSWYQQTPGQGLQFLFEYFSETQRNKGNFPGRFSGRQFSNSRSEMNVSTLELGDSALYLCASSLAPGGDTQYFGPGTRLTVL.

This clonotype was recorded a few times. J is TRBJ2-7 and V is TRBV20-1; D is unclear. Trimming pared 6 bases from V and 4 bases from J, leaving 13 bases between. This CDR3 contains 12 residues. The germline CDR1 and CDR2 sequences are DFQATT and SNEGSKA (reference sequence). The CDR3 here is CSAMDLGYEQYF. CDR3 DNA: TGCAGTGCCATGGACCTTGGATACGAGCAGTACTTC.

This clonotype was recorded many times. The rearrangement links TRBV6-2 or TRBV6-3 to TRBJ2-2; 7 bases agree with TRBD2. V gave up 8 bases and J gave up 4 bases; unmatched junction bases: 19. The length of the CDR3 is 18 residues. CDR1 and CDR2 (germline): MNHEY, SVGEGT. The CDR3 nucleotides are TGTGCCAGCTGCCTTCGGACGGGAATGCGGGGGTCCACCGGGGAGCTGTTTTTT. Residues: CASCLRTGMRGSTGELFF.

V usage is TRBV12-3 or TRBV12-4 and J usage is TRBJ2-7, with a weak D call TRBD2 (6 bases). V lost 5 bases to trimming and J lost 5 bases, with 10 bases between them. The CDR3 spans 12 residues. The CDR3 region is CASSAWGDEQYF. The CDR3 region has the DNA TGTGCCAGCAGTGCTTGGGGGGACGAGCAGTACTTC.

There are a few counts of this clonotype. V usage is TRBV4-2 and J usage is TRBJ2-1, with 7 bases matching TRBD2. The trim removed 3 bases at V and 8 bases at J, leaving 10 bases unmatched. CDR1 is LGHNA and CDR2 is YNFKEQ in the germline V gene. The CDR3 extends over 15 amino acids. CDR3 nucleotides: TGTGCCAGCAGCCACTCGCGCGGGAGTGGCGATGAGCAGTTCTTC. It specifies CASSHSRGSGDEQFF.

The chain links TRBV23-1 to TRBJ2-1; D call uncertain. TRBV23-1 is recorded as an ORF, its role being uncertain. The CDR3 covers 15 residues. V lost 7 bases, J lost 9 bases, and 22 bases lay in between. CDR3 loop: CASTLDDPRRGEQFF. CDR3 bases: TGCGCCAGCACCCTGGACGATCCAAGACGCGGTGAGCAGTTCTTC.

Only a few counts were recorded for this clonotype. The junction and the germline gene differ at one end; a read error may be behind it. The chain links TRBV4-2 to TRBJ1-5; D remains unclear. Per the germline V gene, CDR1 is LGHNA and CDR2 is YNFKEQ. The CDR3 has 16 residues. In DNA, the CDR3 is TGTGCCAGCCGCCACCAGGCAGGCTATAGCAATCAGCCCCAGCATTTT. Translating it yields CASRHQAGYSNQPQHF.

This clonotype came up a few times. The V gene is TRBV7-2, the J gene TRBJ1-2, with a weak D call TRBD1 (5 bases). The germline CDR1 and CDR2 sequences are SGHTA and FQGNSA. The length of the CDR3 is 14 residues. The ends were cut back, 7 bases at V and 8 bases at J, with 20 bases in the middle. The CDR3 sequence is CASTLPGPQGGYTF. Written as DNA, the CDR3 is TGTGCCAGCACTCTACCAGGGCCCCAGGGAGGCTACACCTTC.

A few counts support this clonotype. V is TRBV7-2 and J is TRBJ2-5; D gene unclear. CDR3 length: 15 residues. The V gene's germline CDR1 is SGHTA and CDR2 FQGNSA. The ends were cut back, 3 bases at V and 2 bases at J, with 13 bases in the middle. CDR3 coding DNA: TGTGCCAGCAGCTTCGCAAGGGCTCCACAAGAGACCCAGTACTTC. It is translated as CASSFARAPQETQYF.

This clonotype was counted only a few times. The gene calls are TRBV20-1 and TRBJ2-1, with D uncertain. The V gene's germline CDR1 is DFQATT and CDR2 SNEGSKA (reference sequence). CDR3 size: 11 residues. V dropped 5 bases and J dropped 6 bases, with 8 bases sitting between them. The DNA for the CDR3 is TGCAGTGCTCCCAGGATCAATGAGCAGTTCTTC. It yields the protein CSAPRINEQFF.

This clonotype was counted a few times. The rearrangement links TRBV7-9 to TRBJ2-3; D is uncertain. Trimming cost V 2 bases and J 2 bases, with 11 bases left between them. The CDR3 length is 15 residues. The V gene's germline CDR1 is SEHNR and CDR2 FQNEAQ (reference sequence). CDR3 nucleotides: TGTGCCAGCAGCTTAACGCGAGCCGACACAGATACGCAGTATTTT. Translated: CASSLTRADTDTQYF.